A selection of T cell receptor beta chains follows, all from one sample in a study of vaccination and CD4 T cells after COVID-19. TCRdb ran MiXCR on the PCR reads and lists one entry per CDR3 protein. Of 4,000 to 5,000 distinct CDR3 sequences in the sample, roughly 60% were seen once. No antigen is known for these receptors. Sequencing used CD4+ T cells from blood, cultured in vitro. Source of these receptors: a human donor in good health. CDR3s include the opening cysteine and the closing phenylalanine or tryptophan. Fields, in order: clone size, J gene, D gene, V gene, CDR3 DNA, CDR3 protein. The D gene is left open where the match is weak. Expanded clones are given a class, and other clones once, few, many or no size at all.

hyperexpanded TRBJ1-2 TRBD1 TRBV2 TGTGCCAGGGTATCGACAGGGCATGGCTACACCTTC CARVSTGHGYTF
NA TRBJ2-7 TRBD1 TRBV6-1 TGTGCCAGCGGGGGTGGGACAGGGGGCTCTCGGGAGCAGTACTTC CASGGGTGGSREQYF
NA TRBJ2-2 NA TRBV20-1 TGCAGTGCCCCTGACCCCAGGGGATACACCGGGGAGCTGTTTTTT CSAPDPRGYTGELFF
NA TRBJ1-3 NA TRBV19 TGTGCCAGTAGTAAAGAGGGCCTCTCTGGAAACACCATATATTTT CASSKEGLSGNTIYF
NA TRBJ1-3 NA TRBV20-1 TGCAGTGCTAGAGATCCGGGCTCTGGAAACACCATATATTTT CSARDPGSGNTIYF
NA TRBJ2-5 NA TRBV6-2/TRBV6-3 TGTGCCAGCAGTTACGGGGCCACAAGCAGGGCCCAGTACTTC CASSYGATSRAQYF
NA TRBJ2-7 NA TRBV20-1 TGCAGTGCCAGACGACCCTCCAGCTCCTACGAGCAGTACTTC CSARRPSSSYEQYF
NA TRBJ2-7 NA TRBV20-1 TGCAGTGCTAGAGTCCCGGGACTCTCGAGCTACGAGCAGTACTTC CSARVPGLSSYEQYF
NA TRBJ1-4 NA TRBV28 TGTGCCAGCAGTTTAAACGGACGGAATGAAAAACTGTTTTTT CASSLNGRNEKLFF
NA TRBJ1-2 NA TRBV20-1 TGCAGTGCTAACTCCTTATGGGGGAATGGCTACACCTTC CSANSLWGNGYTF
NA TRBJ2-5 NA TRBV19 TGTGCCAGTAGTATTGGGACCCAAGAGACCCAGTACTTC CASSIGTQETQYF
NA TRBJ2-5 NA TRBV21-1 TGTGCCAGCAGCTGCCGGGGGGCCATGCAAGAGACCCAGTACTTC CASSCRGAMQETQYF
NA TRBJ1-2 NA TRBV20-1 TGCAGTGGCGGGACCGCGTATGGCTACACCTTC CSGGTAYGYTF
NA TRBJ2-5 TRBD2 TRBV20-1 TGCAGTGCTAGAGATCTGCTAGCGGGGGGCCAAGAGACCCAGTACTTC CSARDLLAGGQETQYF
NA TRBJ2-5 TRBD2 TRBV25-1 TGTGCCAGCAGCGATGGACTAGTAGGAGAGACCCAGTACTTC CASSDGLVGETQYF
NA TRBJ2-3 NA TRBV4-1 TGCGCCAGCTCAGAGGGTTGGAGCACAGATACGCAGTATTTT CASSEGWSTDTQYF
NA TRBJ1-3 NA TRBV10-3 TGTGCCACCACCCAACCTAACACTGGAAACACCATATATTTT CATTQPNTGNTIYF
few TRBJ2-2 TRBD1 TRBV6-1 TGTGCCAGCACCTCAGGACAGGGGAGTAACACCGGGGAGCTGTTTTTT CASTSGQGSNTGELFF
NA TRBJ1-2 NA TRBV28 TGTGCCAGCAGTTTAATACAGGGAAGGGACTATGGCTACACCTTC CASSLIQGRDYGYTF
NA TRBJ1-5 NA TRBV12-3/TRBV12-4 TGTGCCAGCGACCCGGGGGAGGCCCCCAATCAGCCCCAGCATTTT CASDPGEAPNQPQHF
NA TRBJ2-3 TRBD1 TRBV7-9 TGTGCCAGCAGCGCTACAGGGGCTACTACCACAGATACGCAGTATTTT CASSATGATTTDTQYF
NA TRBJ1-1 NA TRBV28 TGTGCCAGCAGTTTAGGTAGGGGGACGGCTTTCTTT CASSLGRGTAFF
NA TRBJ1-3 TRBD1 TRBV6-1 TGTGCCAGCAGCTTGACAGGGATTAGCTCTGGAAACACCATATATTTT CASSLTGISSGNTIYF
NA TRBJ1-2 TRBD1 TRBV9 TGTGCCAGCAGCGTACTTGACAGGGCTTCGGGTGGCTACACCTTC CASSVLDRASGGYTF
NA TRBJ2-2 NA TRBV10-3 TGTGCCATCAGTGAGCCAGGGGCAACCGGGGAGCTGTTTTTT CAISEPGATGELFF
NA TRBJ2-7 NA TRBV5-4 TGTGCCAGCAGCTCGCCGGGGCCTCCCCACGAGCAGTACTTC CASSSPGPPHEQYF
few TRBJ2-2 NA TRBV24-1 TGTGCCACCAGTGATTTAAAGGGGACAAGGAACACCGGGGAGCTGTTTTTT CATSDLKGTRNTGELFF
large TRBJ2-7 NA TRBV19 TGTGCCAGTAGTATTGGGGACGGAGTCTACGAGCAGTACTTC CASSIGDGVYEQYF
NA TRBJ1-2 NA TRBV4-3 TGCGCCAGCAGCCAAGGGGGGCGTTTTGGCTACACCTTC CASSQGGRFGYTF
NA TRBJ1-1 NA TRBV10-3 TGTGCCATCAGTGAGTCGACAGTAAGGAACACTGAAGCTTTCTTT CAISESTVRNTEAFF
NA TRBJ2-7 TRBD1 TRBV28 TGTGCCAGCAGTTCCCCCGGGACAGGGGTCGAGCAGTACTTC CASSSPGTGVEQYF
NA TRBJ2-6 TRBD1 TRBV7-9 TGCGCCAGCAGCTACAGGGGGGCTATAGGTGGGGCCAACGTCCTGACTTTC CASSYRGAIGGANVLTF